This paragraph reports one TCR beta chain. Its antigen is unknown. CDR3 length: 13 residues. The J segment lost 4 bases and the V segment lost 6 bases, leaving 2 bases of the junction unmatched. In germline, CDR1 is LNHDA, CDR2 SQIVND (reference sequence). The data were obtained in a study of cytomegalovirus exposure and HLA in healthy donors. Background on the study: The 95 to 150 validation repertoires and the approximately 640 first-cohort repertoires shared a platform, a later analysis reported.

Libraries were prepared by immunoSEQ multiplex PCR; TCRdb keeps only in-frame clonotypes and omits some of them. Found here are 200,000 or so clones, roughly 82% of them singletons; the top ten hold under 15%. Study results and limitations: Reports credit the classifier with highly specific, highly sensitive diagnosis of cytomegalovirus status. TCR clusters originating in the first cohort tended to co-occur in the approximately 120 validation repertoires, according to a later analysis.

Sample: PBMCs. This TCR came from a woman aged 25 to 39 in good health and CMV-seropositive. V usage is TRBV19 and J usage is TRBJ2-1; 8 nucleotides agree with TRBD2. CDR3 in DNA: TGTGCCAGTAGAGCGGGAGTATACAATGAGCAGTTCTTC. It yields the protein CASRAGVYNEQFF.